This TCR beta chain was documented in a study of radiotherapy plus CTLA-4 blockade in lung cancer. Details on this clone: Its target is unknown.

Data came from immunoSEQ multiplex PCR; TCRdb stores just in-frame clones and leaves some out. In the table there are 45,000 or so clones, less than 85% of which are singletons. In germline, CDR1 is SGHRS, CDR2 YFSETQ. This CDR3 has 15 residues. V lost 2 bases to trimming and J lost 3 bases; unmatched junction nucleotides: 5. Whole-study findings and limits: Blood-borne expansion of tumor-derived TCR clones followed radiotherapy plus ipilimumab.

The clonotype originates from a human donor with non-small cell lung cancer who had stable disease on radiotherapy plus ipilimumab. The specimen was peripheral blood, collected from a patient treated with radiotherapy plus ipilimumab. This rearrangement joins TRBV5-1 to TRBJ1-1; 9 bases match TRBD1. This chain's CDR3 is CASSFTGGLDTEAFF. In DNA form, the CDR3 reads TGCGCCAGCAGCTTCACAGGGGGCCTGGACACTGAAGCTTTCTTT.